The 30 T cell receptor beta chains below all came from one sample that was sequenced in a study of shared clonotypes between healthy human individuals. Sequencing used immunoSEQ multiplex PCR; TCRdb keeps in-frame clones, though not all of them. The sample shows fewer than 3 million clones, around 90% of them seen only once. Sample: naive CD4+ T cells from PBMCs. Subset described: CD45RA+ positively selected. All receptors come from a man between 18 and 35 years old in good health. Some clones in this sample may be carry-over from other donors' samples.

On this clone itself: Other DNA variants within this sample encode the same CDR3. The chain carries TRBV18 and TRBJ2-7, with D unresolved. V was shortened by 3 bases and J by 2 bases, with 11 bases between the two germline ends. CDR3 length: 14 amino acids. Germline-derived CDR1 and CDR2 are KGHSH and LQKENI. In DNA, the CDR3 is TGTGCCAGCTCACCTTTGGACCGACCCTACGAGCAGTACTTC. Its protein product is CASSPLDRPYEQYF.

The chain employs TRBV30 and TRBJ2-1; 8 bases are shared with TRBD2. Germline trimming cut 2 bases from V and 4 bases from J; bases unmatched to any gene: 4. The V gene's germline CDR1 is GTSNPN and CDR2 SVGIG (reference sequence). The CDR3 spans 14 residues. CDR3 loop: CAWSSLAVYNEQFF. CDR3 DNA: TGTGCCTGGAGTTCACTAGCGGTATACAATGAGCAGTTCTTC.

Notes on this clone: The sample has other DNA sequences that encode this CDR3 too. This chain joins TRBV5-1 and TRBJ2-5, with 11 nucleotides matching TRBD1. Germline V gene sequence: CDR1 SGHRS, CDR2 YFSETQ. The CDR3 spans 14 residues. Trimming cost V 7 bases and J 5 bases; bases outside gene matches: 7. CDR3 in amino acids: CASSGQGAQETQYF. The CDR3 DNA follows: TGCGCCAGCTCCGGACAGGGGGCTCAGGAGACCCAGTACTTC.

The chain combines TRBV27 with TRBJ1-5, with D possibly being TRBD1 (6 bases). V was trimmed by 3 bases and J by 4 bases, leaving 10 bases between them. Per germline, CDR1 MNHEY and CDR2 SMNVEV (reference sequence). CDR3 length equals 14 residues. The DNA for the CDR3 is TGTGCCAGCAGTTTTACGGGGGCAAATCAGCCCCAGCATTTT. Translation gives CASSFTGANQPQHF.

The chain joins TRBV28 to TRBJ2-7; 9 bases align to TRBD1. This CDR3 region has 14 residues. V lost 4 bases to trimming and J lost 3 bases; unmatched junction nucleotides: 4. Looked up from germline, CDR1 is MDHEN and CDR2 is SYDVKM. The CDR3 DNA is TGTGCCAGCAGTTCGAACAGGGGGCTCTACGAGCAGTACTTC. Translated, it gives CASSSNRGLYEQYF.

The chain has TRBV29-1 and TRBJ2-7, with TRBD1 as a possible D gene (7 bases). Trimming removed 3 bases at V and 0 bases at J, with 12 bases between. Germline assignment: CDR1 SQVTM and CDR2 ANQGSEA. The length of the CDR3 is 14 residues. The CDR3 nucleotides read TGCAGCGTTGAGTCAGGGGGGAGCTCCTACGAGCAGTACTTC. Encoded protein: CSVESGGSSYEQYF.

The rearrangement uses TRBV6-6 and TRBJ1-5; D is ambiguous. V shed 0 bases and J shed 6 bases, with 6 bases lying between them. This CDR3 is 13 amino acids long. Germline V gives CDR1 MNHNY, CDR2 SVGAGI (reference sequence). As DNA, the CDR3 is TGTGCCAGCAGTTACTCGAATTTTCAGCCCCAGCATTTT. It specifies CASSYSNFQPQHF.

The chain recombines TRBV7-9 with TRBJ2-3; D remains unclear. V lost 1 base and J lost 6, with 5 bases in between. Germline CDR1 is SEHNR and CDR2 is FQNEAQ (reference sequence). This CDR3 contains 12 residues. This CDR3 reads CASSLEGDTQYF. The CDR3 DNA reads TGTGCCAGCAGCTTAGAAGGGGATACGCAGTATTTT.

The gene calls are TRBV6-5 and TRBJ1-1; D remains unclear. V lost 4 bases, J lost 0 bases, and 9 bases lay in between. There are 14 residues in the CDR3. The V gene's germline CDR1 is MNHEY and CDR2 SVGAGI. DNA of the CDR3: TGTGCCAGCAGTTTGGACCCCCTGAACACTGAAGCTTTCTTT. Its translation: CASSLDPLNTEAFF.

The rearrangement joins TRBV19 to TRBJ2-2; weak D call: TRBD1 (5 bases). CDR3 length: 13 amino acids. Germline lookup yields CDR1 LNHDA and CDR2 SQIVND (reference sequence). Trimming removed 5 bases from V and 6 bases from J, with 10 bases in between. CDR3 residues: CASSAWGAGELFF. As DNA, the CDR3 is TGTGCCAGTAGTGCCTGGGGCGCCGGGGAGCTGTTTTTT.

V is TRBV11-1 and J is TRBJ2-7; the D is unclear. Deletions cut 0 bases from V and 1 base from J, with 13 bases between. The CDR3 loop spans 16 amino acids. Germline CDR1 and CDR2: SGHAT and FQDESV (reference sequence). CDR3 amino acids: CASSLASGDISYEQYF. CDR3 DNA sequence: TGTGCCAGCAGCTTAGCTTCCGGCGACATATCCTACGAGCAGTACTTC.

The chain recombines TRBV25-1 with TRBJ2-3; the D is unclear. V dropped 6 bases and J dropped 8 bases, with 15 bases sitting between them. CDR3 size: 13 residues. Per germline, CDR1 MGHDK and CDR2 SYGVNS. The CDR3 is CASSEVSPATQYF. The CDR3 DNA follows: TGTGCCAGCAGCGAGGTGTCCCCCGCTACGCAGTATTTT. Variable domain in full (rest from reference TRBV25-1 and TRBJ2-3): EADIYQTPRYLVIGTGKKITLECSQTMGHDKMYWYQQDPGMELHLIHYSYGVNSTEKGDLSSESTVSRIRTEHFPLTLESARPSHTSQYLCASSEVSPATQYFGPGTRLTVL.

J is TRBJ2-2 and V is TRBV6-5, with 8 bases that match TRBD2. CDR1 and CDR2 from the germline V gene are MNHEY and SVGAGI. The J segment lost 4 bases and the V segment lost 6 bases, leaving 7 bases of the junction unmatched. The CDR3 spans 15 residues. The CDR3 region is CASRLAVMGTGELFF. The CDR3 DNA sequence: TGTGCCAGCAGACTAGCGGTTATGGGCACCGGGGAGCTGTTTTTT.

The chain is built from TRBV6-5 and TRBJ2-7; 13 nucleotides match TRBD2. V lost 6 bases and J lost 6; bases outside the gene matches: 8. CDR3 length: 15 residues. Germline-derived CDR1 and CDR2 are MNHEY and SVGAGI. The CDR3 loop is CASSPRGLAGTEQYF. In nucleotides, the CDR3 is TGTGCCAGCAGCCCGAGGGGACTAGCGGGAACCGAGCAGTACTTC.

The V call is TRBV19, the J call TRBJ1-1; perhaps TRBD1 as D (6 bases). CDR1 is LNHDA and CDR2 is SQIVND in the germline V gene (reference sequence). Trimming took 9 bases from V and 3 from J, leaving 20 bases between them. The CDR3 contains 15 residues. The chain's CDR3 is CASRRMGAMDTEAFF. CDR3 bases: TGTGCCAGCCGACGGATGGGGGCGATGGACACTGAAGCTTTCTTT.

The chain uses TRBV6-6 and TRBJ1-5; 7 nucleotides match TRBD1. Losses at the gene ends were 10 bases for V and 2 bases for J; bases not matched to a gene: 11. Per germline, CDR1 MNHNY and CDR2 SVGAGI (reference sequence). The CDR3 runs to 15 residues. The CDR3 bases are TGTGCCACCGCCGGAGGGGGCATTCGCAATCAGCCCCAGCATTTT. Amino acid sequence: CATAGGGIRNQPQHF.

This clone was detected only once. The rearrangement links TRBV9 to TRBJ2-3; D is unresolved. V lost 4 bases and J lost 0, with 15 bases in between. This CDR3 comprises 16 residues. Germline V gene data show CDR1 as SGDLS and CDR2 as YYNGEE. The CDR3 coding sequence is TGTGCCAGCAGCCCCCGGACCGATACTAGCACAGATACGCAGTATTTT. Its translation: CASSPRTDTSTDTQYF.

The chain uses TRBV14 and TRBJ2-7, with 7 bases matching TRBD1. Germline CDR1 SGHDN, CDR2 FVKESK. Losses at the gene ends were 4 bases for V and 8 bases for J; bases not matched to a gene: 2. The CDR3 runs to 11 residues. The CDR3 protein is CASSLGQQQYF. The CDR3 DNA follows: TGTGCCAGCAGCCTGGGACAGCAGCAGTACTTC.

CDR3 sequence: CASSLSPSKGDSPLHF. As DNA, the CDR3 is TGCGCCAGCAGCTTGAGCCCTTCAAAGGGCGATTCACCCCTCCACTTT. The chain links TRBV5-1 to TRBJ1-6; D not resolved. Germline values: CDR1 SGHRS, CDR2 YFSETQ. Trimming stripped 1 base from V and 8 bases from J, with 16 bases between. The CDR3 is 16 residues long.

The chain joins TRBV7-3 to TRBJ1-2, with D maybe TRBD1 (6 bases). The CDR3 is 14 residues long. Trimming removed 1 base from V and 8 bases from J, with 14 bases in between. Germline V lookup: CDR1 SGHTA, CDR2 FQGTGA. The CDR3 is CASSLNSGDRGYTF. CDR3 bases: TGTGCCAGCAGCTTAAACTCAGGGGATCGCGGCTACACCTTC.

This clone has a single count. The rearrangement uses TRBV19 and TRBJ2-3; D gene uncertain. The CDR3 has 15 residues. Germline CDR1 is LNHDA and CDR2 is SQIVND (reference sequence). Trimming cost V 3 bases and J 6 bases, with 16 bases left between them. CDR3 sequence: CASSMGLAGSDTQYF. DNA for the CDR3: TGTGCCAGTAGTATGGGGTTAGCTGGATCTGATACGCAGTATTTT.

With respect to this clone: Within the sample, other DNA sequences also encode this same CDR3. V and J are TRBV7-2 and TRBJ2-3; unclear D gene. Germline V gene data show CDR1 as SGHTA and CDR2 as FQGNSA. The CDR3 totals 14 residues. The V end was cut by 2 bases, the J end by 0 bases, with 6 bases between. The CDR3 region has the DNA TGTGCCAGCAGCTTACTCGGTAGCACAGATACGCAGTATTTT. It is translated as CASSLLGSTDTQYF.

This clone was found once. The chain links TRBV18 to TRBJ2-3; D not certain. Germline V gene lookup returns CDR1 KGHSH and CDR2 LQKENI. The CDR3 is 15 residues long. V gave up 6 bases and J gave up 0 bases, with 13 bases separating them. The CDR3 DNA reads TGTGCCAGCTCCCCCGTAGCCGCAAGCACAGATACGCAGTATTTT. It specifies CASSPVAASTDTQYF.

The CDR3 sequence is CASSYTPRAESYEQYF. CDR3 DNA sequence: TGTGCCAGCAGTTACACCCCCCGGGCGGAGTCCTACGAGCAGTACTTC. The genes are TRBV6-5 and TRBJ2-7, with D unresolved. Germline CDR1 MNHEY, CDR2 SVGAGI. V lost 2 bases and J 1 base, leaving 15 bases between the germline ends. The CDR3 runs to 16 residues.

The rearrangement uses TRBV28 and TRBJ1-5; D is unclear. The CDR3 loop spans 13 amino acids. V lost 5 bases and J 4 bases, leaving 9 bases between the germline ends. Germline CDR1 and CDR2: MDHEN and SYDVKM. The DNA of the CDR3 is TGTGCCAGCAGTAAACTCGTGAATCAGCCCCAGCATTTT. Encoded protein: CASSKLVNQPQHF.

A single count supports this clone. One junction end disagrees with the germline gene, perhaps due to a read error. The gene calls are TRBV4-2 and TRBJ1-1; D gene ambiguous. Germline values: CDR1 LGHNA, CDR2 YNFKEQ. The CDR3 has 13 amino acids. The CDR3 region has the DNA TGTGCCAGCAGCTCCGGAGAGAACACTGAACCTTTCTTT. Its translation: CASSSGENTEPFF.

This clone was picked up a small number of times. This chain links TRBV9 with TRBJ1-1, with D hard to call. V shed 4 bases and J shed 1 base, with 8 bases lying between them. From germline, CDR1 is SGDLS and CDR2 YYNGEE. CDR3 length: 13 residues. The CDR3 reads CASSPPTNTEAFF. The CDR3 DNA is TGTGCCAGCAGCCCCCCTACGAACACTGAAGCTTTCTTT. The variable domain in full, completed from reference TRBV9 and TRBJ1-1, reads DSGVTQTPKHLITATGQRVTLRCSPRSGDLSVYWYQQSLDQGLQFLIQYYNGEERAKGNILERFSAQQFPDLHSELNLSSLELGDSALYFCASSPPTNTEAFFGQGTRLTVV.

The count of this clone is one. The V gene is TRBV28, the J gene TRBJ2-7; D unresolved. V was trimmed by 3 bases and J by 1 base, leaving 13 bases between them. This CDR3 has 15 amino acids. Germline CDR1 is MDHEN and CDR2 is SYDVKM. This chain's CDR3 is CASSLASRGSYEQYF. CDR3 in DNA: TGTGCCAGCAGTTTGGCGAGCAGAGGATCCTACGAGCAGTACTTC.

Comments on this clone: Other DNA sequences in the same sample also yield this CDR3. This rearrangement joins TRBV29-1 to TRBJ2-7; unclear D gene. The ends were cut back, 7 bases at V and 3 bases at J, with 13 bases in the middle. Germline V CDR1 and CDR2: SQVTM, ANQGSEA. The CDR3 has 12 residues. CDR3 bases: TGCAGCGCCGGACGGCTTGGCTACGAGCAGTACTTC. Encoded protein: CSAGRLGYEQYF.

This chain connects TRBV4-2 to TRBJ2-1, with 8 bases lining up with TRBD2. In germline, CDR1 is LGHNA, CDR2 YNFKEQ. The CDR3 length is 18 residues. Trimming removed 1 base from V and 1 base from J; junction bases left unmatched: 9. CDR3 sequence reads: CASSQGIGRGKSYNEQFF. For the CDR3, the DNA is TGTGCCAGCAGCCAAGGCATCGGGAGGGGGAAATCCTACAATGAGCAGTTCTTC.